One and the same sample provided the 20 T cell receptor beta chains below, sequenced in a study of radiotherapy plus CTLA-4 blockade in lung cancer. Some clones are missing from TCRdb's copy, which holds only in-frame ones; the method was immunoSEQ multiplex PCR. The sample contains more than 90,000 clones, about 86% of which appear only once. The sample in question was peripheral blood, obtained from a patient treated with radiotherapy plus ipilimumab. These receptors were obtained from a human donor with non-small cell lung cancer that progressed on radiotherapy plus ipilimumab.

This sequence joins TRBV19 and TRBJ2-2; perhaps TRBD1 as D (6 bases). Looked up from germline, CDR1 is LNHDA and CDR2 is SQIVND (reference sequence). V lost 3 bases and J 5 bases, leaving 13 bases between the germline ends. The CDR3 sequence is 15 residues long. The CDR3 protein is CASSIPDSWTGELFF. The CDR3 DNA follows: TGTGCCAGTAGTATCCCGGACAGTTGGACCGGGGAGCTGTTTTTT.

The chain couples TRBV7-8 to TRBJ2-7; 7 bases fit TRBD2. Germline V lookup: CDR1 SGHVS, CDR2 FQNEAQ. The CDR3 is 15 amino acids. Trimming removed 1 base from V and 4 bases from J; junction bases left unmatched: 7. CDR3 nucleotide sequence: TGTGCCAGCAGCTTAGGTGGCGGGAGTCTGTACGAGCAGTACTTC. Protein product: CASSLGGGSLYEQYF.

In DNA, the CDR3 is TGTGCCACAGGCTGGGGCGAGCAGTACTTC. It translates to CATGWGEQYF. The chain combines TRBV27 with TRBJ2-7, with D hard to call. Per germline, CDR1 MNHEY and CDR2 SMNVEV (reference sequence). The CDR3 is 10 amino acids. V was cut by 10 bases and J by 6 bases, with 10 bases left in between.

The chain is built from TRBV30 and TRBJ1-1, with TRBD1 matching 9 bases. Looked up from germline, CDR1 is GTSNPN and CDR2 is SVGIG (reference sequence). The CDR3 sequence is 13 residues long. The ends lost 4 bases at V and 5 bases at J; junction bases unmatched: 5. The CDR3 nucleotides are TGTGCCTGGAAGGACAGGGGATGGACTGAAGCTTTCTTT. Protein: CAWKDRGWTEAFF.

This clone was counted once. The chain joins TRBV5-1 to TRBJ1-3; D might be TRBD1 (5 bases). Trimming left V 3 bases short and J 0 bases short, with 7 bases between. Looked up from germline, CDR1 is SGHRS and CDR2 is YFSETQ. CDR3 size: 14 residues. The CDR3 DNA sequence: TGCGCCAGCAGCTGGGGGGACTCTGGAAACACCATATATTTT. This translates into CASSWGDSGNTIYF.

The rearrangement joins TRBV4-1 to TRBJ2-7; possibly TRBD2 for D (6 bases). The CDR3 has 16 amino acids. V was cut by 3 bases and J by 2 bases, with 17 bases left in between. Germline loops: CDR1 MGHRA, CDR2 YSYEKL. This chain's CDR3 is CASSHRDGTLAYEQYF. CDR3 in DNA: TGCGCCAGCAGCCATCGAGATGGGACTTTAGCCTACGAGCAGTACTTC.

This clone was observed a handful of times. V gene TRBV6-4 combines with J gene TRBJ2-6; D not certain. The CDR3 spans 15 residues. Germline CDR1 and CDR2: MRHNA and SNTAGT. The V end lost 2 bases, the J end lost 0 bases, and 5 bases lay between the germline ends. CDR3 loop: CASSDSYSGANVLTF. CDR3 bases: TGTGCCAGCAGTGACAGCTACTCTGGGGCCAACGTCCTGACTTTC.

This clone was counted between two and nine times. The V call is TRBV5-1, the J call TRBJ1-1, with TRBD1 matching over 7 bases. CDR1 and CDR2 (germline): SGHRS, YFSETQ. The trim removed 0 bases at V and 3 bases at J, leaving 2 bases unmatched. This CDR3 contains 14 residues. CDR3 region: CASSLAGGDTEAFF. CDR3 coding DNA: TGCGCCAGCAGCTTGGCAGGGGGAGACACTGAAGCTTTCTTT.

The CDR3, as DNA: TGTGCCAGCAGCTTGGGACAGGAGCCCTATGGCTACACCTTC. Its protein is CASSLGQEPYGYTF. The J gene is TRBJ1-2, the V gene TRBV7-8, with 8 bases that match TRBD1. Trimming removed 3 bases from V and 4 bases from J; junction bases left unmatched: 4. Germline V gene sequence: CDR1 SGHVS, CDR2 FQNEAQ. The CDR3 extends over 14 amino acids.

V gene TRBV11-2 combines with J gene TRBJ1-4, with 8 bases matching TRBD1. The CDR3 contains 14 residues. With V trimmed by 5 bases and J by 9 bases, 8 bases remained unmatched. Germline CDR1 reads SGHAT; CDR2 reads FQNNGV. CDR3 DNA: TGTGCCAGCAGCCAGAACACAGGGGGGAAAAAACTGTTTTTT. Its protein is CASSQNTGGKKLFF.

V is TRBV7-6 and J is TRBJ2-7; TRBD2 aligns across 10 bases. With V trimmed by 5 bases and J by 6 bases, 7 bases remained unmatched. The CDR3 sequence is 14 residues long. Germline-derived CDR1 and CDR2 are SGHVS and FNYEAQ. The CDR3 DNA is TGTGCCAGCAGCATATTAGCGGGAGGAGGCGAGCAGTACTTC. It translates to CASSILAGGGEQYF.

This chain connects TRBV5-4 to TRBJ2-1, with TRBD1 matching 11 bases. V lost 1 base, J lost 6 bases, and 3 bases stayed unmatched. The CDR3 totals 15 residues. Germline CDR1 reads SGHNT; CDR2 reads YYREEE (reference sequence). This CDR3 reads CASSLPGTGGNEQFF. CDR3 bases: TGTGCCAGCAGCTTGCCCGGGACAGGGGGCAATGAGCAGTTCTTC.

This chain joins TRBV11-3 and TRBJ2-1; 9 bases match TRBD2. From germline, CDR1 is SGHNT and CDR2 YENEEA. The CDR3 has 14 residues. V was pared by 3 bases and J by 9 bases, with 6 bases of the junction left unmatched. CDR3 amino acids: CASSFASGTGEQFF. In nucleotides, the CDR3 is TGTGCCAGCAGCTTCGCTAGCGGGACGGGTGAGCAGTTCTTC. Variable domain in full (rest from reference TRBV11-3 and TRBJ2-1): EAGVVQSPRYKIIEKKQPVAFWCNPISGHNTLYWYLQNLGQGPELLIRYENEEAVDDSQLPKDRFSAERLKGVDSTLKIQPAELGDSAVYLCASSFASGTGEQFFGPGTRLTVL.

The chain couples TRBV23-1 to TRBJ1-2, with a possible D match to TRBD1 (6 bases). TRBV23-1 is recorded as an ORF, its role being uncertain. Trimming removed 1 base at V and 0 bases at J, with 9 bases between. This CDR3 is 15 amino acids long. In DNA, the CDR3 is TGCGCCAGCAGTCAATTAGGGGGATCTAACTATGGCTACACCTTC. Translation gives CASSQLGGSNYGYTF.

The chain carries TRBV14 and TRBJ1-1; 9 bases align to TRBD1. V shed 4 bases and J 1 base; nucleotides not matched to a gene: 7. Looked up from germline, CDR1 is SGHDN and CDR2 is FVKESK. The CDR3 has 16 amino acids. The CDR3 region is CASSRVQGAENTEAFF. CDR3 nucleotides: TGTGCCAGCAGCCGCGTACAGGGGGCGGAGAACACTGAAGCTTTCTTT.

Only one count was recorded for this clone. Compared with germline, one end of the junction differs, possibly owing to a read error. The DNA of the CDR3 is TGTGCCAGCTTAGGGGCGTTGACAGCAGTCGACAGTCGGGCGTTC. Encoded protein: CASLGALTAVDSRAF. The chain joins TRBV18 to TRBJ1-2; D possibly corresponds to TRBD1 (5 bases). CDR1 and CDR2 from the germline V gene are KGHSH and LQKENI. This CDR3 contains 15 residues.

The chain employs TRBV5-6 and TRBJ2-5; 7 bases match TRBD2. The V gene's germline CDR1 is SGHDT and CDR2 YYEEEE. Losses at the gene ends were 4 bases for V and 5 bases for J; bases not matched to a gene: 11. This CDR3 comprises 15 residues. Written as DNA, the CDR3 is TGTGCCAGCAGCCTCATTGGGAGGGTGGGGGAGACCCAGTACTTC. As protein: CASSLIGRVGETQYF. The whole variable domain, remainder taken from reference TRBV5-6 and TRBJ2-5, is DAGVTQSPTHLIKTRGQQVTLRCSPKSGHDTVSWYQQALGQGPQFIFQYYEEEERQRGNFPDRFSGHQFPNYSSELNVNALLLGDSALYLCASSLIGRVGETQYFGPGTRLLVL.

V is TRBV4-1 and J is TRBJ2-1; tentative D call: TRBD2 (5 bases). Germline lookup yields CDR1 MGHRA and CDR2 YSYEKL. The CDR3 contains 14 residues. Trimming removed 3 bases from V and 9 bases from J, with 15 bases in between. For the CDR3, the DNA is TGCGCCAGCAGCCAGGTCGGGATCCTCGGTGAGCAGTTCTTC. Protein sequence: CASSQVGILGEQFF.

The chain employs TRBV5-1 and TRBJ2-1; perhaps TRBD1 as D (5 bases). This CDR3 region has 13 residues. The ends were cut back, 2 bases at V and 5 bases at J, with 8 bases in the middle. Germline V gives CDR1 SGHRS, CDR2 YFSETQ. DNA of the CDR3: TGCGCCAGCAGCTTAGGGGCAAACAATGAGCAGTTCTTC. As protein: CASSLGANNEQFF.

The chain joins TRBV5-6 to TRBJ1-2; weak D call: TRBD1 (6 bases). Trimming cost V 4 bases and J 4 bases, with 20 bases left between them. The V gene's germline CDR1 is SGHDT and CDR2 YYEEEE. The CDR3 covers 16 residues. CDR3 nucleotides: TGTGCCAGCAGCAAAACGGCCGGGCAGGGGAGCTATGGCTACACCTTC. This codes for CASSKTAGQGSYGYTF.